The clone carrying this TCR beta chain was seen many times. Its target is unknown. This entry belongs to a study of T-cell memory formation after mild COVID-19. Findings and limits, study-wide: Some SARS-CoV-2-responding clones were already detected in memory before infection. CD4+ clones that contracted lay mainly in CM and EM; CD8+ ones lay in EMRA.

Deletions cut 0 bases from V and 5 bases from J, with 4 bases between. Germline V gives CDR1 SGHTS, CDR2 YDEGEE. The CDR3 runs 12 residues. From 5'RACE with constant-segment primers came TCR alpha and TCR beta cDNA libraries that carried sample barcodes and UMIs. TCRdb re-analysed the 5' RACE reads in MiXCR, keeping a single row per CDR3 protein. The data hold about 350,000 distinct CDR3 sequences, with roughly an eighth observed a single time. This TCR was recovered from a man aged 18 to 30 who had mild COVID-19 (a few samples of this study predate the infection). Cell type and time point are not known. The chain carries TRBV5-8 and TRBJ2-3; D call uncertain. Sequenced input: PBMCs or a T cell subset sorted from them (not recorded which). CDR3 sequence: CASSLDQDTQYF. The CDR3 DNA reads as TGTGCCAGCAGCTTGGACCAAGATACGCAGTATTTT.